Below are 14 T cell receptor beta chains sequenced from a single sample in a study of HIV-infected patients and healthy controls. Alpha and beta constant-region primers primed reverse transcription of about 500 ng RNA. Using multiplexing indices, alpha and beta chain libraries were generated apart by chain-specific third strand synthesis. Each CDR3 protein is one row after TCRdb ran MiXCR on the 5' RACE reads. The sample carries some 13,000 distinct CDR3 sequences, about 11% recorded once. Whole blood was used without fractionation, so all unsorted peripheral T cells were included. The specimen was blood. Receptor source: an adult in good health.

V usage is TRBV4-1 and J usage is TRBJ1-3; unclear D gene. The V end lost 5 bases, the J end lost 0 bases, and 14 bases lay between the germline ends. In germline, CDR1 is MGHRA, CDR2 YSYEKL. The CDR3 has 16 residues. The chain's CDR3 is CASSKGRSSSGNTIYF. The CDR3 region has the DNA TGCGCCAGCAGCAAAGGACGGTCCAGCTCTGGAAACACCATATATTTT.

This rearrangement joins TRBV20-1 to TRBJ2-5; 7 nucleotides align to TRBD2. The germline V gene encodes CDR1 DFQATT and CDR2 SNEGSKA (reference sequence). J was trimmed by 4 bases and V by 6 bases; bases with no gene match: 8. The CDR3 is made up of 13 amino acids. DNA of the CDR3: TGCAGTGCCACCCGACTAGCTGGAGAGACCCAGTACTTC. Translated: CSATRLAGETQYF.

V and J are TRBV28 and TRBJ1-1; TRBD1 matches 8 bases. The ends lost 6 bases at V and 1 base at J; junction bases unmatched: 7. The CDR3 runs to 15 residues. Per the germline V gene, CDR1 is MDHEN and CDR2 is SYDVKM. The CDR3 DNA is TGTGCCAGCAGCATGGGAGACAGGGGGAACACTGAAGCTTTCTTT. Its translation: CASSMGDRGNTEAFF.

Many counts were recorded for this clonotype. V usage is TRBV20-1 and J usage is TRBJ2-7; 8 bases agree with TRBD2. Germline V gives CDR1 DFQATT, CDR2 SNEGSKA (reference sequence). CDR3 size: 15 residues. Trimming took 6 bases from V and 7 from J; bases not matched to a gene: 17. CDR3 protein: CSAASGTSPLREQYF. DNA of the CDR3: TGCAGTGCAGCCTCCGGGACTAGTCCTCTTCGGGAGCAGTACTTC.

In this sample, this clonotype turned up a few times. The rearrangement links TRBV20-1 to TRBJ1-4, with D perhaps matching TRBD1 (6 bases). Germline V gene lookup returns CDR1 DFQATT and CDR2 SNEGSKA (reference sequence). Trimming stripped 0 bases from V and 4 bases from J, with 12 bases between. The CDR3 is 15 residues long. The CDR3 is CSARESGALNEKLFF. In nucleotides, the CDR3 is TGCAGTGCTAGAGAGTCAGGGGCCCTTAATGAAAAACTGTTTTTT.

The chain combines TRBV20-1 with TRBJ2-3, with no clear D. In germline, CDR1 is DFQATT, CDR2 SNEGSKA (reference sequence). The CDR3 runs 13 residues. Trimming removed 6 bases from V and 2 bases from J, with 12 bases in between. Here the CDR3 reads CSAIGPTTDTQYF. Here the CDR3 DNA reads TGCAGTGCCATCGGGCCTACCACAGATACGCAGTATTTT.

In this sample, this clonotype turned up many times. The rearrangement uses TRBV2 and TRBJ2-2, with no clear D. Per the germline V gene, CDR1 is SNHLY and CDR2 is FYNNEI. CDR3 length equals 13 residues. The ends were cut back, 8 bases at V and 6 bases at J, with 13 bases in the middle. The CDR3 is CASPRVPPGELFF. As DNA, the CDR3 is TGTGCCAGCCCCCGGGTCCCCCCCGGGGAGCTGTTTTTT.

This chain joins TRBV11-2 and TRBJ2-2; D not resolved. CDR3 size: 13 residues. Trimming took 6 bases from V and 6 from J, leaving 11 bases between them. Germline CDR1 and CDR2: SGHAT and FQNNGV. The CDR3 spells CASSPLGPGELFF. The CDR3 region has the DNA TGTGCCAGCAGTCCCCTAGGGCCCGGGGAGCTGTTTTTT.

In its sample, this clonotype is medium-sized (0.01 to 0.1%). The chain is built from TRBV20-1 and TRBJ2-5; D is undetermined. CDR1 and CDR2 from the germline V gene are DFQATT and SNEGSKA (reference sequence). Trimming took 2 bases from V and 5 from J, leaving 12 bases between them. The CDR3 totals 13 residues. The CDR3 coding sequence is TGCAGTGCTAGACAGAGTGGCGTGGAGACCCAGTACTTC. The encoded protein is CSARQSGVETQYF.

By share, this clonotype ranks as medium-sized (0.01 to 0.1%). V and J are TRBV20-1 and TRBJ1-1; D is ambiguous. V lost 0 bases to trimming and J lost 3 bases, with 11 bases between them. The CDR3 contains 14 residues. Per the germline V gene, CDR1 is DFQATT and CDR2 is SNEGSKA (reference sequence). In DNA, the CDR3 is TGCAGTGCTAGAGAACCGGGGTTGGACACTGAAGCTTTCTTT. Protein: CSAREPGLDTEAFF.

The J gene is TRBJ1-5, the V gene TRBV27, with a possible D match to TRBD1 (6 bases). Trimming took 3 bases from V and 0 from J, leaving 9 bases between them. This CDR3 has 15 residues. The V gene's germline CDR1 is MNHEY and CDR2 SMNVEV (reference sequence). The CDR3 spells CASSLAGDSNQPQHF. The CDR3 DNA is TGTGCCAGCAGTTTGGCAGGGGATAGCAATCAGCCCCAGCATTTT.

The gene calls are TRBV28 and TRBJ2-5; TRBD1 matches at 9 bases. The CDR3 covers 14 residues. Germline CDR1 reads MDHEN; CDR2 reads SYDVKM. Trimming took 5 bases from V and 7 from J; bases not matched to a gene: 8. The CDR3 sequence: CASSSGTGWRTQYF. CDR3 sequence (DNA): TGTGCCAGCAGTAGTGGGACAGGGTGGAGGACCCAGTACTTC.

The V and J genes are TRBV5-1 and TRBJ2-1; D call uncertain. The CDR3 length is 11 residues. V dropped 2 bases and J dropped 9 bases, with 6 bases sitting between them. Germline-derived CDR1 and CDR2 are SGHRS and YFSETQ. DNA of the CDR3: TGCGCCAGCAGCTTTGGCCCTGAGCAGTTCTTC. Amino acid sequence: CASSFGPEQFF.

By sample fraction, this clonotype is medium-sized (0.01 to 0.1%). The chain recombines TRBV11-2 with TRBJ2-5, with 10 bases that match TRBD2. V trimming: 4 bases; J trimming: 1 base; junction bases outside the gene matches: 3. Germline V gene data show CDR1 as SGHAT and CDR2 as FQNNGV. The CDR3 has 15 residues. This chain's CDR3 is CASSSRLAGQETQYF. The CDR3 bases are TGTGCCAGCAGCTCTCGACTAGCGGGCCAAGAGACCCAGTACTTC.